One and the same sample provided the 28 T cell receptor beta chains below, sequenced in a study of blood T cell repertoires in COVID-19. The method was immunoSEQ multiplex PCR; TCRdb's version includes in-frame clones alone and lacks a portion of them. The repertoire has under 200,000 clones, roughly 86% of them found once; the top ten carry 3.9%. The sample was peripheral blood. These receptors came from a woman between 55 and 75 years old who had recovered from COVID-19.

The chain carries TRBV4-3 and TRBJ1-2; 12 bases line up with TRBD1. This CDR3 contains 16 residues. V trimming: 2 bases; J trimming: 5 bases; junction bases outside the gene matches: 6. Germline assignment: CDR1 LGHNA and CDR2 YSLEER. This CDR3 reads CASSQFPGQGAYGYTF. As DNA, the CDR3 is TGCGCCAGCAGCCAATTTCCGGGACAGGGGGCATATGGCTACACCTTC.

The V and J genes are TRBV10-3 and TRBJ1-2; D gene unclear. Germline CDR1 and CDR2: ENHRY and SYGVKD. The V and J ends lost 0 bases and 3 bases respectively, with 11 bases between them. This CDR3 is 15 amino acids long. The chain's CDR3 is CAISESPSIYYGYTF. Here the CDR3 DNA reads TGTGCCATCAGTGAGTCCCCCAGTATCTACTATGGCTACACCTTC.

V gene TRBV5-4 combines with J gene TRBJ1-2; D gene unclear. Germline-derived CDR1 and CDR2 are SGHNT and YYREEE (reference sequence). This CDR3 spans 15 amino acids. V shed 1 base and J shed 5 bases, with 15 bases lying between them. DNA for the CDR3: TGTGCCAGCAGCTTGAGCGGCCGTCGCCGGTATGGCTACACCTTC. This gives the protein CASSLSGRRRYGYTF.

V usage is TRBV9 and J usage is TRBJ2-7; possibly TRBD1 for D (6 bases). The CDR3 extends over 15 amino acids. Germline lookup yields CDR1 SGDLS and CDR2 YYNGEE. V shed 0 bases and J shed 2 bases, with 12 bases lying between them. The CDR3 reads CASSVEAGATYEQYF. CDR3 bases: TGTGCCAGCAGCGTAGAGGCAGGGGCTACCTACGAGCAGTACTTC.

The genes are TRBV10-3 and TRBJ2-5, with 12 bases fitting TRBD2. CDR1 is ENHRY and CDR2 is SYGVKD in the germline V gene. The ends lost 5 bases at V and 5 bases at J; junction bases unmatched: 12. The CDR3 has 17 residues. The CDR3 DNA is TGTGCCATCAGTCCCCTAGCGGGGGGGCGCGGTGAGGAGACCCAGTACTTC. Translation gives CAISPLAGGRGEETQYF.

The gene calls are TRBV28 and TRBJ1-1; D is possibly TRBD1 (6 bases). This CDR3 comprises 16 residues. Germline V lookup: CDR1 MDHEN, CDR2 SYDVKM. The V end was cut by 6 bases, the J end by 5 bases, with 22 bases between. CDR3 bases: TGTGCCAGCAGCCTTGGCCGGTCTGGGGGCCTTACTGAAGCTTTCTTT. The encoded protein is CASSLGRSGGLTEAFF.

The chain employs TRBV7-6 and TRBJ1-1; D is ambiguous. This CDR3 spans 14 amino acids. The ends were cut back, 6 bases at V and 2 bases at J, with 13 bases in the middle. Germline loops: CDR1 SGHVS, CDR2 FNYEAQ. CDR3 sequence (DNA): TGTGCCAGCAGTTCGGCAGTACTAAACACTGAAGCTTTCTTT. Translating gives CASSSAVLNTEAFF.

This sequence joins TRBV4-2 and TRBJ1-3; D gene unclear. In germline, CDR1 is LGHNA, CDR2 YNFKEQ. The length of the CDR3 is 15 residues. The ends were cut back, 4 bases at V and 0 bases at J, with 10 bases in the middle. CDR3 in amino acids: CASSRGHSSGNTIYF. The CDR3 DNA reads as TGTGCCAGCAGCCGAGGCCATTCCTCTGGAAACACCATATATTTT.

The V call is TRBV6-5, the J call TRBJ2-7, with 7 positions matching TRBD1. The germline V gene has CDR1 MNHEY and CDR2 SVGAGI. J was trimmed by 0 bases and V by 5 bases; bases with no gene match: 1. This CDR3 is 13 amino acids long. CDR3 residues: CASSQGVSYEQYF. The DNA of the CDR3 is TGTGCCAGCAGTCAGGGGGTCTCCTACGAGCAGTACTTC.

The V call is TRBV5-1, the J call TRBJ2-2; D gene unclear. The CDR3 totals 14 residues. V lost 4 bases and J 0 bases, leaving 7 bases between the germline ends. Germline V gives CDR1 SGHRS, CDR2 YFSETQ. The CDR3 DNA reads as TGCGCCAGCAGCATACAAGCGAACACCGGGGAGCTGTTTTTT. It is translated as CASSIQANTGELFF.

This clone has more than one count but fewer than ten. V usage is TRBV28 and J usage is TRBJ1-1; no clear D gene. The V and J ends lost 2 bases and 1 base respectively, with 5 bases between them. CDR3 length: 13 residues. Germline V lookup: CDR1 MDHEN, CDR2 SYDVKM. CDR3 sequence: CASSLRENTEAFF. The CDR3 nucleotides are TGTGCCAGCAGTTTACGAGAGAACACTGAAGCTTTCTTT.

The gene calls are TRBV5-1 and TRBJ2-2; D call uncertain. CDR1 SGHRS and CDR2 YFSETQ come from the germline V gene. V gave up 5 bases and J gave up 4 bases, with 12 bases separating them. This CDR3 comprises 14 residues. The CDR3 DNA is TGCGCCAGCAGGGCGCCGGAGTCCACCGGGGAGCTGTTTTTT. Translating gives CASRAPESTGELFF.

The chain recombines TRBV6-1 with TRBJ2-7; D unclear. The CDR3 is made up of 13 amino acids. Trimming pared 2 bases from V and 1 base from J, leaving 6 bases between. Germline CDR1 is MNHNS and CDR2 is SASEGT. The CDR3 nucleotides read TGTGCCAGCAGTGAACGCCAGTCCTACGAGCAGTACTTC. Amino acids: CASSERQSYEQYF.

The V gene is TRBV7-9, the J gene TRBJ1-6, with a possible D match to TRBD1 (6 bases). The CDR3 spans 14 residues. Trimming removed 5 bases from V and 4 bases from J, with 9 bases in between. CDR1 is SEHNR and CDR2 is FQNEAQ in the germline V gene (reference sequence). The CDR3 nucleotides read TGTGCCAGCAGCCCACAGGGTTATAATTCACCCCTCCACTTT. It translates to CASSPQGYNSPLHF. The full variable domain, with the rest looked up from reference TRBV7-9 and TRBJ1-6, is DTGVSQNPRHKITKRGQNVTFRCDPISEHNRLYWYRQTLGQGPEFLTYFQNEAQLEKSRLLSDRFSAERPKGSFSTLEIQRTEQGDSAMYLCASSPQGYNSPLHFGNGTRLTVT.

As concerns this clone: Other nucleotide sequences from this sample produce the same CDR3. The chain has TRBV5-1 and TRBJ1-1; TRBD1 aligns across 8 bases. Germline V gene data show CDR1 as SGHRS and CDR2 as YFSETQ. Unmatched junction bases numbered 4, after V lost 5 bases and J lost 1 base. The CDR3 contains 14 residues. The CDR3 spells CASSGGQGNTEAFF. The CDR3 bases are TGCGCCAGCAGTGGCGGACAGGGGAACACTGAAGCTTTCTTT.

V is TRBV3-1 (or the pseudogene TRBV3-2) and J is TRBJ2-3, with 8 bases fitting TRBD2. CDR3 length: 16 amino acids. Germline V CDR1 and CDR2: LGHDT, YNNKEL (reference sequence). The ends lost 3 bases at V and 1 base at J; junction bases unmatched: 6. In nucleotides, the CDR3 is TGTGCCAGCAGCCATGAGCGGGGGCTTCGCACAGATACGCAGTATTTT. It translates to CASSHERGLRTDTQYF.

This chain uses TRBV28 with TRBJ1-2, with 7 nucleotides matching TRBD1. The CDR3 length is 14 residues. After removal of 4 bases from V and 4 bases from J, the junction contained 6 bases not matched to a gene. Germline V gene lookup returns CDR1 MDHEN and CDR2 SYDVKM. The CDR3 DNA reads TGTGCCAGCAGTTCCCAGAGGGACAGCTATGGCTACACCTTC. This encodes CASSSQRDSYGYTF.

This chain joins TRBV24-1 and TRBJ1-3; 10 nucleotides match TRBD1. This CDR3 has 16 amino acids. Germline V lookup: CDR1 KGHDR, CDR2 SFDVKD. The CDR3 loop is CTNWSGTGVFGNTIYF. The CDR3, as DNA: TGTACCAATTGGTCCGGGACAGGGGTTTTTGGAAACACCATATATTTT.

This CDR3 reads CASSLGGAREQYF. The CDR3 DNA reads as TGCGCCAGCAGCCTTGGCGGGGCTCGGGAGCAGTACTTC. The chain carries TRBV5-1 and TRBJ2-7; D is possibly TRBD2 (6 bases). The CDR3 extends over 13 amino acids. Trimming removed 4 bases at V and 7 bases at J, with 15 bases between. Germline V lookup: CDR1 SGHRS, CDR2 YFSETQ.

This clone was detected a few times. The genes are TRBV28 and TRBJ1-1, with unresolved D. In germline, CDR1 is MDHEN, CDR2 SYDVKM. V lost 5 bases and J 6 bases, leaving 19 bases between the germline ends. This CDR3 has 15 amino acids. The CDR3: CASSPTFAGSAEAFF. The CDR3 bases are TGTGCCAGCAGTCCGACTTTCGCGGGGTCGGCTGAAGCTTTCTTT.

This clone has at least ten counts. J is TRBJ1-1 and V is TRBV18; possibly TRBD1 for D (6 bases). Per the germline V gene, CDR1 is KGHSH and CDR2 is LQKENI. The V gene lost 5 bases and the J gene lost 2 bases, with 9 bases spanning the gap. The CDR3 has 13 amino acids. The CDR3 reads CASSGGQNTEAFF. DNA for the CDR3: TGTGCCAGCTCAGGGGGACAAAACACTGAAGCTTTCTTT. The full variable domain, rest sourced from reference TRBV18 and TRBJ1-1, is NAGVMQNPRHLVRRRGQEARLRCSPMKGHSHVYWYRQLPEEGLKFMVYLQKENIIDESGMPKERFSAEFPKEGPSILRIQQVVRGDSAAYFCASSGGQNTEAFFGQGTRLTVV.

V gene TRBV7-9 combines with J gene TRBJ1-6, with TRBD1 identical over 12 bases. The CDR3 totals 17 residues. J gave up 3 bases and V 5 bases, and 5 bases lay outside the gene matches. Germline V lookup: CDR1 SEHNR, CDR2 FQNEAQ (reference sequence). The CDR3 bases are TGTGCCAGCAGCGCCGGGACAGGGGGCAACTATAATTCACCCCTCCACTTT. Its translation: CASSAGTGGNYNSPLHF.

This clone appeared once. The rearrangement uses TRBV7-2 and TRBJ2-5; D not resolved. CDR1 SGHTA and CDR2 FQGNSA come from the germline V gene. The CDR3 covers 13 residues. The V gene lost 1 base and the J gene lost 3 bases, with 6 bases spanning the gap. CDR3 nucleotide sequence: TGTGCCAGCAGCTTAGGGCAGGAAGAGACCCAGTACTTC. Translated, it gives CASSLGQEETQYF.

The chain carries TRBV4-1 and TRBJ2-4; D remains unclear. Germline CDR1 reads MGHRA; CDR2 reads YSYEKL. This CDR3 is 15 amino acids long. The ends were cut back, 6 bases at V and 5 bases at J, with 17 bases in the middle. CDR3 sequence reads: CASRTQVDGENIQYF. CDR3 sequence (DNA): TGCGCCAGCAGAACTCAAGTAGACGGAGAAAACATTCAGTACTTC.

The table lists this clone with a few counts. V is TRBV19 and J is TRBJ1-1; 7 bases fit TRBD1. V shed 6 bases and J 4 bases; nucleotides not matched to a gene: 8. This CDR3 is 14 amino acids long. CDR1 and CDR2 from the germline V gene are LNHDA and SQIVND (reference sequence). CDR3 in amino acids: CASRGEGAITEAFF. Here the CDR3 DNA reads TGTGCCAGTAGGGGTGAGGGGGCGATCACTGAAGCTTTCTTT.

The chain links TRBV5-8 to TRBJ2-7; 13 bases fit TRBD2. Germline loops: CDR1 SGHTS, CDR2 YDEGEE. The CDR3 spans 17 residues. The ends lost 4 bases at V and 4 bases at J; junction bases unmatched: 11. The CDR3 sequence is CASSRRGTSGVTYEQYF. The CDR3 nucleotides are TGTGCCAGCAGCAGACGAGGGACTAGCGGGGTAACGTACGAGCAGTACTTC.

This sequence joins TRBV9 and TRBJ1-2; D unclear. Trimming pared 4 bases from V and 2 bases from J, leaving 15 bases between. CDR3 length: 15 residues. The germline V gene has CDR1 SGDLS and CDR2 YYNGEE. CDR3 loop: CASSPEGSANYGYTF. The CDR3 DNA sequence: TGTGCCAGCAGCCCAGAGGGATCGGCCAACTATGGCTACACCTTC.

The chain has TRBV5-4 and TRBJ2-2, with a tentative D call TRBD1 (6 bases). CDR3 length: 15 amino acids. V lost 2 bases to trimming and J lost 1 base, with 9 bases between them. Germline V gene data show CDR1 as SGHNT and CDR2 as YYREEE (reference sequence). The CDR3 spells CASSFDRRNTGELFF. The CDR3 DNA sequence: TGTGCCAGCAGCTTCGACAGGCGGAACACCGGGGAGCTGTTTTTT. The variable domain in full, completed from reference TRBV5-4 and TRBJ2-2, reads ETGVTQSPTHLIKTRGQQVTLRCSSQSGHNTVSWYQQALGQGPQFIFQYYREEENGRGNFPPRFSGLQFPNYSSELNVNALELDDSALYLCASSFDRRNTGELFFGEGSRLTVL.